The sequence of this TCR beta chain was determined in a study of cytomegalovirus exposure and HLA in healthy donors. General study findings and limits: Per a later analysis, HLA-associated TCR beta chains showed more clonal expansion than other, equally common TCR beta chains.

This clone is a singleton in its sample. Its antigen is unidentified. The PCR made use of 60 Vbeta and 13 Jbeta primers. The data were produced by immunoSEQ multiplex PCR, yet TCRdb's version contains in-frame clones alone and is incomplete. The sample has 95,000 to 120,000 clones; approximately 80% are singletons. Material: PBMCs. The sequence was obtained from a woman aged 18-29 years in good health and CMV-seronegative.

CDR3 in DNA: TGTGCCAGCAGCCCGGGTGATATAGCGGGGGGTTCGACCGGGGAGCTGTTTTTT. Translation: CASSPGDIAGGSTGELFF. The chain couples TRBV7-2 to TRBJ2-2; TRBD2 aligns across 10 bases. The CDR3 has 18 amino acids. The ends lost 5 bases at V and 5 bases at J; junction bases unmatched: 14. Per germline, CDR1 SGHTA and CDR2 FQGNSA. The entire variable domain, with the rest obtained from reference TRBV7-2 and TRBJ2-2, is as follows: GAGVSQSPSNKVTEKGKDVELRCDPISGHTALYWYRQSLGQGLEFLIYFQGNSAPDKSGLPSDRFSAERTGGSVSTLTIQRTQQEDSAVYLCASSPGDIAGGSTGELFFGEGSRLTVL.